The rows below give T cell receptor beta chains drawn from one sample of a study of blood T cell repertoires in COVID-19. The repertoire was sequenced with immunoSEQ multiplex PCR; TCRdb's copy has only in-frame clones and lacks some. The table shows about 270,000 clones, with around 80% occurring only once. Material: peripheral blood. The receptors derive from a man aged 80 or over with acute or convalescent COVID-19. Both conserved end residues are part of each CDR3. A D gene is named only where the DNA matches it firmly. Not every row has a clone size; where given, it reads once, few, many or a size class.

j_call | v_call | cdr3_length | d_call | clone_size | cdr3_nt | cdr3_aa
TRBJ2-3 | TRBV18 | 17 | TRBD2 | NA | TGTGCCAGCTCACGCGGGACTAGCGGGACTAGCACAGATACGCAGTATTTT | CASSRGTSGTSTDTQYF
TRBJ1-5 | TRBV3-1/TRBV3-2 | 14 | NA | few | TGTGCCAGCAGCCAAGCCCAGGGCAATCAGCCCCAGCATTTT | CASSQAQGNQPQHF
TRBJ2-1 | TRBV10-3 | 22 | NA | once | TGTGCCATCAGTGACCTCTCCGCGACCGGGACACAGGATAGGAGCTCCTACAATGAGCAGTTCTTC | CAISDLSATGTQDRSSYNEQFF
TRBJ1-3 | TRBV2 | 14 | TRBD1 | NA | TGTGCCAGCAGTGGAAACAGGGGAGGAAACACCATATATTTT | CASSGNRGGNTIYF
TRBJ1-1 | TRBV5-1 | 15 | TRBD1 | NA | TGCGCCAGCAGCCCGGACAGGGGGCTGAACACTGAAGCTTTCTTT | CASSPDRGLNTEAFF
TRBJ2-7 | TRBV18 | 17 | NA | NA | TGTGCCAGCTCACCGTACCCCCGGATAGCGGTCACCTCGGAGCAGTACTTC | CASSPYPRIAVTSEQYF
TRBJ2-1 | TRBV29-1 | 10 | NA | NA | TGCAGCGTTGACGCCGGGGAGCAGTTCTTC | CSVDAGEQFF
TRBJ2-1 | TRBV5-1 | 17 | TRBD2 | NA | TGCGCCAGCAGCTTGTCCGTTCTAGCGGGGGGTGGGAATGAGCAGTTCTTC | CASSLSVLAGGGNEQFF
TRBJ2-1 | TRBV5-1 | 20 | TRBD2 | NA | TGCGCCAGCAGCCCCGCAAGCCTAGGACTAGCGGGGAGCTCCTACAATGAGCAGTTCTTC | CASSPASLGLAGSSYNEQFF
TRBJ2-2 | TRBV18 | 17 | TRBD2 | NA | TGTGCCAGCTCACCCCAGGCCCCTACAGCGGGATCCGGGGAGCTGTTTTTT | CASSPQAPTAGSGELFF
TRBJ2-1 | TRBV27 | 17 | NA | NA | TGTGCCAGCAGTTTATCGGGGCGGGGAAGCACCTACAATGAGCAGTTCTTC | CASSLSGRGSTYNEQFF
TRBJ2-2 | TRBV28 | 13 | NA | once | TGTGCCAGCAGTAAGGGGCCCACCGGGGAGCTGTTTTTT | CASSKGPTGELFF
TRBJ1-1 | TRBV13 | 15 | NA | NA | TGTGCCAGCAGCTTAGAGACAGGCAAGAACACTGAAGCTTTCTTT | CASSLETGKNTEAFF
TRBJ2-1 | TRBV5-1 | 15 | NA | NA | TGCGCCAGCAGCTCCCAAAGCCCCTCCTACAATGAGCAGTTCTTC | CASSSQSPSYNEQFF
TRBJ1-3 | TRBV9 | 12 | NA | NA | TGTGCCAGCAGGGACACTGGAAACACCATATATTTT | CASRDTGNTIYF
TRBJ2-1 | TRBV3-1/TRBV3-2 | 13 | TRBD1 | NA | TGTGCCAGCAGCGAGACAGGGGCCCTAGGCAGGGTCTTC | CASSETGALGRVF
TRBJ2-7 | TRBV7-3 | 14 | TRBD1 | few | TGTGCCAGCAGCTTAACCGGGACAGGGTTCGAGCAGTACTTC | CASSLTGTGFEQYF
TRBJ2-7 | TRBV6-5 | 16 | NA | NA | TGTGCCAGCAGTTACTCGAGGCAGGGTCTTGTCTACGAGCAGTACTTC | CASSYSRQGLVYEQYF
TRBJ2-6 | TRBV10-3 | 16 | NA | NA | TGTGCCATCAGCGACTTAAGCTCCTCTGGGGCCAACGTCCTGACTTTC | CAISDLSSSGANVLTF
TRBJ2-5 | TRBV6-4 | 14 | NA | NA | TGTGCCAGCAGTCCGGGGGGCCTACGAGAGACCCAGTACTTC | CASSPGGLRETQYF
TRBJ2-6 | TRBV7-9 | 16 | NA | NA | TGTGCCAGCAGCTACAACAGACCATCTGGGGCCAACGTCCTGACTTTC | CASSYNRPSGANVLTF
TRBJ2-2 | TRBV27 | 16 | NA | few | TGTGCCAGCAGTTCTCGGACAAGGACGAACACCGGGGAGCTGTTTTTT | CASSSRTRTNTGELFF
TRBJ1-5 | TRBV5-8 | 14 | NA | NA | TGTGCCAGCAGCAGGGGGGGGAGCAATCAGCCCCAGCATTTT | CASSRGGSNQPQHF
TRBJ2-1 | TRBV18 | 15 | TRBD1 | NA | TGTGCCAGCTCAAGGCCGGGACAGCGATACAATGAGCAGTTCTTC | CASSRPGQRYNEQFF
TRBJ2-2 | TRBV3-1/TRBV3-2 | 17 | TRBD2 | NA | TGTGCCAGCAGCCAAAGCTCGACTAGCGGGTGGACCGGGGAGCTGTTTTTT | CASSQSSTSGWTGELFF
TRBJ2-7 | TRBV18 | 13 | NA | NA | TGTGCCAGCTCTCCCAGGGGTTTTGGGGAGCAGTACTTC | CASSPRGFGEQYF